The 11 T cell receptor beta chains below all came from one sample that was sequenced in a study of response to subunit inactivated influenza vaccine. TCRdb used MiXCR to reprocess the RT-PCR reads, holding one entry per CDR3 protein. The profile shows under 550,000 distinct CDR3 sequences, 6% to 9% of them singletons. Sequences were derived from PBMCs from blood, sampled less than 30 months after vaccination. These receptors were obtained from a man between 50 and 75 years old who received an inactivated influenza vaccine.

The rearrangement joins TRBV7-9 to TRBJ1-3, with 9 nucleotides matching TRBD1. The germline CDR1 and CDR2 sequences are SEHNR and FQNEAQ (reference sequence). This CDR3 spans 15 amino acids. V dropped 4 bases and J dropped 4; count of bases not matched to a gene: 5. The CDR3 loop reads CASSWDRASGNTIYF. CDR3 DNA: TGTGCCAGCAGCTGGGACAGGGCGTCCGGAAACACCATATATTTT. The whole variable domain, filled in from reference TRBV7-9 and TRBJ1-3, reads DTGVSQNPRHKITKRGQNVTFRCDPISEHNRLYWYRQTLGQGPEFLTYFQNEAQLEKSRLLSDRFSAERPKGSFSTLEIQRTEQGDSAMYLCASSWDRASGNTIYFGEGSWLTVV.

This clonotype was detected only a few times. CDR3 protein: CASSHTEGAYGYTF. DNA for the CDR3: TGTGCCAGCAGTCATACAGAGGGGGCCTATGGCTACACCTTC. V and J are TRBV28 and TRBJ1-2, with TRBD1 matching 7 bases. Unmatched junction bases numbered 7, after V lost 5 bases and J lost 4 bases. This CDR3 spans 14 amino acids. Germline CDR1 is MDHEN and CDR2 is SYDVKM.

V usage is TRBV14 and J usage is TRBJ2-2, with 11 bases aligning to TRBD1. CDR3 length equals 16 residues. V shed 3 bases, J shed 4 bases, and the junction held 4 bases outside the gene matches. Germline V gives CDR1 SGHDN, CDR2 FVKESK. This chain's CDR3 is CASSHPGQGGTGELFF. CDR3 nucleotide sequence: TGTGCCAGCAGCCATCCGGGACAGGGGGGCACCGGGGAGCTGTTTTTT.

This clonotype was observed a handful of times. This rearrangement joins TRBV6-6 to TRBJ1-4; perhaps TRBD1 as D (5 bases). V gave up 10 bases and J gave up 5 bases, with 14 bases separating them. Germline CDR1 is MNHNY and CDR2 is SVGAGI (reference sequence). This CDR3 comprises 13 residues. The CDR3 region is CATQGALNEKLFF. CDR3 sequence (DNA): TGTGCCACCCAGGGAGCACTGAATGAAAAACTGTTTTTT.

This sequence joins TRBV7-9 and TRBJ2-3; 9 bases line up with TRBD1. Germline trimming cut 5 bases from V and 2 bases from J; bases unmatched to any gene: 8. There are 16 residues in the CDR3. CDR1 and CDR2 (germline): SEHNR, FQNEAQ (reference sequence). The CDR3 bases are TGTGCCAGCAGCCCGCCAGGACAGGGGATCACAGATACGCAGTATTTT. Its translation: CASSPPGQGITDTQYF.

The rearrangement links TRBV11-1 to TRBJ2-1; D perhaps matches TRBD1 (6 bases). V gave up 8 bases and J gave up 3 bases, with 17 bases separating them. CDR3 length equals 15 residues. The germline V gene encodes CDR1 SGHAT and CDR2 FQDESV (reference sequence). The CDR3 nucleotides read TGTGCCAGCGCCTGGGCGCAGGGGCTCTACAATGAGCAGTTCTTC. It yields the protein CASAWAQGLYNEQFF.

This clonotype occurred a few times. CDR3 amino acids: CASSRINIADTQYF. In DNA, the CDR3 is TGTGCCAGCAGTCGAATTAACATCGCAGATACGCAGTATTTT. J is TRBJ2-3 and V is TRBV12-3 or TRBV12-4; no clear D gene. Between the trimmed V and J ends, which lost 5 bases and 4 bases, there was a span of 13 bases. This CDR3 spans 14 amino acids.

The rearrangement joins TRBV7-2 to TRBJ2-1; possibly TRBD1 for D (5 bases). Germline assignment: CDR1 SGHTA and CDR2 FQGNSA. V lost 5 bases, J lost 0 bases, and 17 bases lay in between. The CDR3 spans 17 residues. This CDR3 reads CASSPGFSGLSYNEQFF. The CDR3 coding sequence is TGTGCCAGCAGCCCAGGGTTTAGTGGCCTCTCCTACAATGAGCAGTTCTTC.

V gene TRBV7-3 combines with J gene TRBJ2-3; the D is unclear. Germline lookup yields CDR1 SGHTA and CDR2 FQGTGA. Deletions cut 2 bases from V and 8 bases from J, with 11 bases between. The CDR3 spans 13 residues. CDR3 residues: CASSLGSSSTQYF. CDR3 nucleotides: TGTGCCAGCAGCTTAGGATCATCGAGTACGCAGTATTTT. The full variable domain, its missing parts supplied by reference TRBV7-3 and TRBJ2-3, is GAGVSQTPSNKVTEKGKYVELRCDPISGHTALYWYRQSLGQGPEFLIYFQGTGAADDSGLPNDRFFAVRPEGSVSTLKIQRTERGDSAVYLCASSLGSSSTQYFGPGTRLTVL.

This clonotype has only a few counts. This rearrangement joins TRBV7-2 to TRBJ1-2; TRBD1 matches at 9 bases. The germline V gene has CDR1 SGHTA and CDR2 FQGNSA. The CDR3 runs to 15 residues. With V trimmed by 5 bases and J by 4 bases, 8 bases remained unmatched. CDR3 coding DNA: TGTGCCAGCAGCGCAACAGGGGGCGCTGGCTATGGCTACACCTTC. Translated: CASSATGGAGYGYTF.

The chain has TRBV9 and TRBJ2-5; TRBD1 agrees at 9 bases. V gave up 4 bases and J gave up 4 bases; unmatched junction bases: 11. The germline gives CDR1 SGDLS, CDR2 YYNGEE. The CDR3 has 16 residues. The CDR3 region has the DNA TGTGCCAGCAGCTACCTTTCCGGGACAGGGTCAGAGACCCAGTACTTC. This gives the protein CASSYLSGTGSETQYF.